The 4 T cell receptor beta chains presented below share a single source sample, sequenced in a study of OX40 agonist ivuxolimab in advanced cancers. Produced via immunoSEQ multiplex PCR; TCRdb's table is partial and in-frame only. The repertoire holds 94,000 or so clones, with approximately 80% as singletons. The sequenced sample was CD4+ or CD8+ T cells sorted from blood, obtained in a trial of the OX40 agonist ivuxolimab. These receptor sequences come from an adult with an advanced solid tumor such as melanoma, head and neck, liver or kidney cancer.

This chain uses TRBV6-1 with TRBJ1-3; no firm D call. The V gene lost 3 bases and the J gene lost 7 bases, with 10 bases spanning the gap. This CDR3 has 13 residues. Germline-derived CDR1 and CDR2 are MNHNS and SASEGT. The CDR3 region has the DNA TGTGCCAGCAGTGACGCGGGGTTTAACACCATATATTTT. Protein: CASSDAGFNTIYF.

The CDR3, as DNA: TGTGCCAGCAAGGGAGAGCAAGAGACCCAGTACTTC. This encodes CASKGEQETQYF. The rearrangement joins TRBV6-5 to TRBJ2-5; tentative D call: TRBD2 (5 bases). CDR3 length equals 12 residues. The germline CDR1 and CDR2 sequences are MNHEY and SVGAGI. Trimming removed 7 bases from V and 2 bases from J, with 8 bases in between.

The V gene is TRBV30, the J gene TRBJ2-7; 7 bases line up with TRBD1. Trimming took 1 base from V and 5 from J; bases not matched to a gene: 5. Germline V gives CDR1 GTSNPN, CDR2 SVGIG (reference sequence). The CDR3 spans 13 residues. CDR3 nucleotide sequence: TGTGCCTGGAGTGGAGGGGGCGACGACGAGCAGTACTTC. Encoded protein: CAWSGGGDDEQYF.

V gene TRBV18 combines with J gene TRBJ1-6; TRBD1 matches at 7 bases. V was clipped by 3 bases and J by 9 bases; unmatched bases: 8. The CDR3 length is 15 residues. Per germline, CDR1 KGHSH and CDR2 LQKENI. CDR3 residues: CASSPQTGLGSPLHF. CDR3 nucleotides: TGTGCCAGCTCACCGCAGACAGGGTTGGGTTCACCCCTCCACTTT.